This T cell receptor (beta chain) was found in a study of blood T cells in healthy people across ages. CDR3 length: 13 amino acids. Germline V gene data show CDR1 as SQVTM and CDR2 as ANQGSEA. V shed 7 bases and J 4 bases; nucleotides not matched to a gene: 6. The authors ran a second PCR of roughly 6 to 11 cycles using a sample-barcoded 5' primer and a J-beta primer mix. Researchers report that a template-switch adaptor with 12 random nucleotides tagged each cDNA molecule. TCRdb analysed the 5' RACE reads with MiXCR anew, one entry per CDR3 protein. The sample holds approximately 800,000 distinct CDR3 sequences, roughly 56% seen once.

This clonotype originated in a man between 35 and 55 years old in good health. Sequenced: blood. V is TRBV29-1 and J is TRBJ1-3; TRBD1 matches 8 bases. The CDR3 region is CSGGQGYGNTIYF. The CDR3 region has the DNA TGCAGCGGAGGACAGGGATACGGAAACACCATATATTTT.